These T cell receptor beta chains were read from a single sample in a study of control samples from healthy donors and cancer patients. TCRdb's copy holds only in-frame clones and misses some; the assay was immunoSEQ multiplex PCR. The sample yields under 140,000 clones, around 89% seen once. Sequenced sample: PBMCs. All receptors derive from a woman aged 60-70 years with lung cancer. Both conserved end residues are part of each CDR3. The order of the fields is D gene, J gene, clone size, V gene, CDR3 DNA, CDR3 protein. The D gene is left open where the match is weak. Only part of the rows carry a size: once, few, many, or a class if the clone is expanded.

D: TRBD2
J: TRBJ2-3
size: -
V: TRBV7-2
DNA: TGTGCCAGCAGACTCAGCGGGGGGTCCACTAGCACAGATACGCAGTATTTT
CDR3: CASRLSGGSTSTDTQYF

D: -
J: TRBJ1-1
size: -
V: TRBV5-4
DNA: TGTGCCAGCAGCTTGAATCGGGGTAACACTGAAGCTTTCTTT
CDR3: CASSLNRGNTEAFF

D: -
J: TRBJ2-3
size: -
V: TRBV7-9
DNA: TGTGCCAGCAGCTCATACACAGATACGCAGTATTTT
CDR3: CASSSYTDTQYF

D: TRBD2
J: TRBJ2-1
size: -
V: TRBV7-2
DNA: TGTGCCAGCGAAGAGGGACTAGGGTTGCGTGAGCAGTTCTTC
CDR3: CASEEGLGLREQFF

D: -
J: TRBJ2-7
size: -
V: TRBV18
DNA: TGTGCCAGCTCACCACCCGATCAAGGGAGCTCCTACGAGCAGTACTTC
CDR3: CASSPPDQGSSYEQYF

D: -
J: TRBJ1-1
size: few
V: TRBV5-1
DNA: TGCGCCAGCAGCTTGGCCGGGGGGAACACTGAAGCTTTCTTT
CDR3: CASSLAGGNTEAFF

D: -
J: TRBJ1-2
size: -
V: TRBV7-9
DNA: TGTGCCAGCAGCTTAGAGTTAGAGATAAGCTATGGCTACACCTTC
CDR3: CASSLELEISYGYTF

D: -
J: TRBJ1-3
size: -
V: TRBV6-5
DNA: TGTGCCAGCAGTTACGGGGCAGGGACTGGAAACACCATATATTTT
CDR3: CASSYGAGTGNTIYF

D: TRBD1
J: TRBJ1-2
size: -
V: TRBV5-1
DNA: TGCGCCAGCAGCTTGGCCTCCTTGACAGGGTTGGGGAATGGCTACACCTTC
CDR3: CASSLASLTGLGNGYTF

D: TRBD1
J: TRBJ2-3
size: -
V: TRBV19
DNA: TGTGCCAGTAGAACAGGGGCCACAGATACGCAGTATTTT
CDR3: CASRTGATDTQYF

D: -
J: TRBJ1-2
size: -
V: TRBV7-2
DNA: TGTGCCAGCAGCTTAATGGCTGGGGGGGGTACTAACTATGGCTACACCTTC
CDR3: CASSLMAGGGTNYGYTF

D: -
J: TRBJ2-1
size: -
V: TRBV6-2/TRBV6-3
DNA: TGTGCCAGCAGTTACGAGGCAGGGGGGAATGAGCAGTTCTTC
CDR3: CASSYEAGGNEQFF

D: -
J: TRBJ1-1
size: -
V: TRBV4-3
DNA: TGCGCCAGCAGCCAAGTGTGGCAGTACCGCACTGAAGCTTTCTTT
CDR3: CASSQVWQYRTEAFF

D: TRBD1
J: TRBJ1-1
size: -
V: TRBV19
DNA: TGTGCCAGTAGTCCCCAGGACAGGTTGAACACTGAAGCTTTCTTT
CDR3: CASSPQDRLNTEAFF

D: -
J: TRBJ1-2
size: -
V: TRBV6-5
DNA: TGTGCCAGCAGTCACGGGGCGAACTATGGCTACACCTTC
CDR3: CASSHGANYGYTF

D: -
J: TRBJ1-5
size: -
V: TRBV24-1
DNA: TGTGCCACCAAAGAAAGCAATCAGCCCCAGCATTTT
CDR3: CATKESNQPQHF

D: -
J: TRBJ2-7
size: -
V: TRBV5-1
DNA: TGCGCCAGCAGCTTCGACAGCACCAAAAGCTCCTACGAGCAGTACTTC
CDR3: CASSFDSTKSSYEQYF

D: -
J: TRBJ2-4
size: -
V: TRBV2
DNA: TGTGCCAGCAGTGAATGGGGGGAAGGAGCCAAAAACATTCAGTACTTC
CDR3: CASSEWGEGAKNIQYF

D: TRBD2
J: TRBJ2-1
size: -
V: TRBV3-1/TRBV3-2
DNA: TGTGCCAGCAGCCTCGGGACTAGCGGGAGTCGTGAGCAGTTCTTC
CDR3: CASSLGTSGSREQFF

D: -
J: TRBJ2-5
size: -
V: TRBV18
DNA: TGTGCCAGCTCACCACGGGCAGTCCAAGAGACCCAGTACTTC
CDR3: CASSPRAVQETQYF

D: TRBD1
J: TRBJ1-1
size: -
V: TRBV6-1
DNA: TGTGCCAGCAGTGGACGGACAGGGGGCCGAGTAGGGAACACTGAAGCTTTCTTT
CDR3: CASSGRTGGRVGNTEAFF

D: -
J: TRBJ1-2
size: -
V: TRBV12-3/TRBV12-4
DNA: TGTGCCAGCAGGGACAGCTATGGCTACACCTTC
CDR3: CASRDSYGYTF

D: TRBD1
J: TRBJ2-1
size: -
V: TRBV27
DNA: TGTGCCAGCAGTACGGGACAGGTTCCCTACAATGAGCAGTTCTTC
CDR3: CASSTGQVPYNEQFF

D: -
J: TRBJ2-3
size: -
V: TRBV9
DNA: TGTGCCAGCAGCGTAGTCTCGCGCACAGATACGCAGTATTTT
CDR3: CASSVVSRTDTQYF